The text below deals with one TCR beta chain. The antigen is not known. The V gene lost 0 bases and the J gene lost 7 bases, with 12 bases spanning the gap. The CDR3 covers 15 residues. From germline, CDR1 is LGHDT and CDR2 YNNKEL (reference sequence). These data originate in a study of molecular identifiers for immune sequencing clone quantification. Previously described methods with listed TCR primers produced the bulk TCR libraries. From the PCR reads, TCRdb called clonotypes with MiXCR, one entry per CDR3 protein. Here the sample spans about 630,000 distinct CDR3 sequences, 25% being singletons. Notes on the study in general: Effector cells kept over 98% of their molecules in clones above 20 RNA copies, while naive cells kept under 1% there. Identical TCR molecules can share a barcode, and this sharing could underestimate highly expanded clone sizes.

The rearrangement uses TRBV3-1 and TRBJ1-4; a possible D gene is TRBD1 (6 bases). The specimen sequenced was naive CD8+ T cells from blood, with Jurkat cell RNA spiked in. Stated subset: FACS-sorted CD8+CD4-CCR7+CD45RA+ naive T cells. This TCR derives from a human donor in good health. Some libraries in this study had Jurkat cell RNA spiked in. The CDR3 loop reads CASSQEWGAGEKLFF. DNA for the CDR3: TGTGCCAGCAGCCAAGAATGGGGGGCGGGTGAAAAACTGTTTTTT. Full variable domain (missing parts from reference TRBV3-1 and TRBJ1-4): DTAVSQTPKYLVTQMGNDKSIKCEQNLGHDTMYWYKQDSKKFLKIMFSYNNKELIINETVPNRFSPKSPDKAHLNLHINSLELGDSAVYFCASSQEWGAGEKLFFGSGTQLSVL.